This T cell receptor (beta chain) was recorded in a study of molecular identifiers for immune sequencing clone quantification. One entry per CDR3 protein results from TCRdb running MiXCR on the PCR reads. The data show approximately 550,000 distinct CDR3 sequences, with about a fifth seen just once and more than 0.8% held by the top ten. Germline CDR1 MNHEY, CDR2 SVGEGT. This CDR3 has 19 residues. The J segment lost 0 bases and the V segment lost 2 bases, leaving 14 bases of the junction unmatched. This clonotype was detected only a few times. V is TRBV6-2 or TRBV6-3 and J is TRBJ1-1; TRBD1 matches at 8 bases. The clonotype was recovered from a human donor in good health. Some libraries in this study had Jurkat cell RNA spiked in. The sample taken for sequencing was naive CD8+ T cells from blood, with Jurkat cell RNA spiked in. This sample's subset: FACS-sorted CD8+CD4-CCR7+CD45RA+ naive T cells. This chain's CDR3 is CASSYESTGTGYMNTEAFF. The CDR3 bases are TGTGCCAGCAGTTACGAGTCTACCGGGACAGGATACATGAACACTGAAGCTTTCTTT.